Shown below are 27 T cell receptor beta chains from a single sample sequenced in a study of HIV-infected patients and healthy controls. One entry per CDR3 protein results from TCRdb running MiXCR on the 5' RACE reads. Among 15,000 to 20,000 distinct CDR3 sequences, roughly a fifth were seen once, and the ten largest hold roughly a third. The sample taken for sequencing was CD8+ T cells from blood. The receptors stem from a human donor in good health.

This clonotype was seen ten or more times. The gene calls are TRBV7-8 and TRBJ2-5; 10 bases are a match to TRBD2. CDR3 length equals 15 residues. Trimming removed 5 bases from V and 4 bases from J; junction bases left unmatched: 7. Germline assignment: CDR1 SGHVS and CDR2 FQNEAQ. The CDR3 DNA reads as TGTGCCAGCAGCCCACTAGCGGGGCACTTAGAGACCCAGTACTTC. Translated: CASSPLAGHLETQYF.

This clonotype has more than one count but fewer than ten. The chain carries TRBV27 and TRBJ2-1; 7 bases are shared with TRBD1. After removal of 9 bases from V and 0 bases from J, the junction contained 8 bases not matched to a gene. The CDR3 length is 15 residues. Germline V CDR1 and CDR2: MNHEY, SMNVEV (reference sequence). The CDR3 nucleotides are TGTGCCAGTCGGAAACAGGGGATCTCCTACAATGAGCAGTTCTTC. Protein product: CASRKQGISYNEQFF.

The chain carries TRBV5-6 and TRBJ2-1; tentative D call: TRBD2 (6 bases). Germline values: CDR1 SGHDT, CDR2 YYEEEE. This CDR3 has 16 residues. V was clipped by 0 bases and J by 0 bases, with 10 bases between them. This chain's CDR3 is CASSLAGGSSYNEQFF. The CDR3 DNA reads TGTGCCAGCAGCTTGGCCGGAGGGAGCTCCTACAATGAGCAGTTCTTC.

V is TRBV9 and J is TRBJ2-3; D is ambiguous. This CDR3 comprises 16 residues. Looked up from germline, CDR1 is SGDLS and CDR2 is YYNGEE. The ends were cut back, 0 bases at V and 2 bases at J, with 13 bases in the middle. This CDR3 is CASSVVRARVTDTQYF. In nucleotides, the CDR3 is TGTGCCAGCAGCGTAGTCCGCGCCCGAGTCACAGATACGCAGTATTTT.

The gene calls are TRBV11-2 and TRBJ2-3; the D call may be TRBD1 or TRBD2 (6 bases each). There are 15 residues in the CDR3. Between the trimmed V and J ends, which lost 1 base and 4 bases, there was a span of 12 bases. From germline, CDR1 is SGHAT and CDR2 FQNNGV. The CDR3 bases are TGTGCCAGCAGCTTAGTGGGGGGCCCCCCAGATACGCAGTATTTT. Translating it yields CASSLVGGPPDTQYF. The whole variable domain, remainder taken from reference TRBV11-2 and TRBJ2-3, is EAGVAQSPRYKIIEKRQSVAFWCNPISGHATLYWYQQILGQGPKLLIQFQNNGVVDDSQLPKDRFSAERLKGVDSTLKIQPAKLEDSAVYLCASSLVGGPPDTQYFGPGTRLTVL.

The genes are TRBV19 and TRBJ2-4; D might be TRBD2 (5 bases). CDR3 size: 14 residues. Trimming stripped 1 base from V and 1 base from J, with 5 bases between. Germline V gives CDR1 LNHDA, CDR2 SQIVND (reference sequence). In nucleotides, the CDR3 is TGTGCCAGTAGTATAGGAGGGGCCAAAAACATTCAGTACTTC. This encodes CASSIGGAKNIQYF. The entire variable domain, with the rest obtained from reference TRBV19 and TRBJ2-4, is as follows: DGGITQSPKYLFRKEGQNVTLSCEQNLNHDAMYWYRQDPGQGLRLIYYSQIVNDFQKGDIAEGYSVSREKKESFPLTVTSAQKNPTAFYLCASSIGGAKNIQYFGAGTRLSVL.

In its sample, this clonotype was seen a few times. The chain joins TRBV7-8 to TRBJ2-5, with 7 bases identical to TRBD2. Germline V gene data show CDR1 as SGHVS and CDR2 as FQNEAQ. J gave up 3 bases and V 0 bases, and 13 bases lay outside the gene matches. There are 18 residues in the CDR3. CDR3 sequence reads: CASSLAMFQRDWKETQYF. The CDR3 coding sequence is TGTGCCAGCAGCTTAGCTATGTTCCAGCGGGACTGGAAAGAGACCCAGTACTTC.

The table lists this clonotype with many counts. The V and J genes are TRBV6-5 and TRBJ1-5; D may be TRBD1 (6 bases). CDR1 and CDR2 from the germline V gene are MNHEY and SVGAGI. The CDR3 spans 15 residues. The ends were cut back, 5 bases at V and 1 base at J, with 12 bases in the middle. Written as DNA, the CDR3 is TGTGCCAGCAGTGAAAGGCAGGGGAGCAATCAGCCCCAGCATTTT. The encoded protein is CASSERQGSNQPQHF.

This chain connects TRBV5-1 to TRBJ2-3, with TRBD1 matching 7 bases. The V and J ends lost 1 base and 2 bases, in that order; junction bases with no gene match: 10. The CDR3 is 17 amino acids. CDR1 SGHRS and CDR2 YFSETQ come from the germline V gene. This CDR3 is CASSLTQGQALTDTQYF. For the CDR3, the DNA is TGCGCCAGCAGCTTGACCCAAGGACAGGCACTCACAGATACGCAGTATTTT.

At least ten counts were recorded for this clonotype. V is TRBV7-8 and J is TRBJ2-5; TRBD1 aligns across 10 bases. The V gene end was trimmed by 5 bases and the J gene end by 2 bases; junction bases not matched to a gene: 17. Germline loops: CDR1 SGHVS, CDR2 FQNEAQ. This CDR3 region has 19 residues. CDR3 loop: CASSERGQGPPPRQETQYF. The CDR3 DNA is TGTGCCAGCAGCGAAAGGGGACAGGGGCCTCCCCCGCGGCAAGAGACCCAGTACTTC. Full variable domain (remainder filled in from reference TRBV7-8 and TRBJ2-5): GAGVSQSPRYKVAKRGQDVALRCDPISGHVSLFWYQQALGQGPEFLTYFQNEAQLDKSGLPSDRFFAERPEGSVSTLKIQRTQQEDSAVYLCASSERGQGPPPRQETQYFGPGTRLLVL.

This chain connects TRBV19 to TRBJ2-7; D ambiguous. The germline CDR1 and CDR2 sequences are LNHDA and SQIVND (reference sequence). V was trimmed by 4 bases and J by 3 bases, leaving 10 bases between them. This CDR3 is built from 13 residues. The CDR3 here is CASSTAPGYEQYF. CDR3 in DNA: TGTGCCAGTAGTACGGCTCCCGGCTACGAGCAGTACTTC.

This clonotype was seen a few times. This chain connects TRBV6-4 to TRBJ2-2; D remains unclear. This CDR3 is 13 amino acids long. Germline CDR1 reads MRHNA; CDR2 reads SNTAGT. V shed 3 bases and J shed 8 bases, with 10 bases lying between them. The CDR3 loop reads CASSEEGPGELFF. The CDR3 DNA reads as TGTGCCAGCAGTGAGGAAGGGCCTGGGGAGCTGTTTTTT.

The chain recombines TRBV14 with TRBJ2-3; a weak D match, TRBD1 (6 bases). The germline gives CDR1 SGHDN, CDR2 FVKESK. With 1 base removed from V and 3 bases from J, the gap between germline ends came to 17 bases. This CDR3 region has 17 residues. The CDR3 region is CASSQVGPRGSTDTQYF. In DNA, the CDR3 is TGTGCCAGCAGCCAAGTGGGCCCCAGGGGTTCGACAGATACGCAGTATTTT.

This clonotype appeared many times. V usage is TRBV6-2 or TRBV6-3 and J usage is TRBJ2-6; D gene uncertain. Deletions cut 2 bases from V and 0 bases from J, with 5 bases between. Germline CDR1 MNHEY, CDR2 SVGEGT. This CDR3 has 15 residues. CDR3 loop: CASSYVGSGANVLTF. CDR3 nucleotide sequence: TGTGCCAGCAGTTACGTCGGCTCTGGGGCCAACGTCCTGACTTTC.

This clonotype was seen a few times. The chain carries TRBV6-2 or TRBV6-3 and TRBJ2-2, with D tentatively TRBD2 (6 bases). In germline, CDR1 is MNHEY, CDR2 SVGEGT. Trimming took off 6 bases at V and 8 bases at J, with 10 bases between the two ends. This CDR3 is built from 12 residues. The CDR3 loop reads CASSRLVGELFF. The CDR3 DNA reads as TGTGCCAGCAGCCGACTAGTTGGGGAGCTGTTTTTT.

This clonotype was counted only a few times. The V gene is TRBV7-9, the J gene TRBJ1-4; tentative D call: TRBD1 (6 bases). Germline CDR1 and CDR2: SEHNR and FQNEAQ (reference sequence). The ends were cut back, 2 bases at V and 5 bases at J, with 9 bases in the middle. The CDR3 has 14 residues. The CDR3 DNA follows: TGTGCCAGCAGCTTAAGGGGGGGGAATGAAAAACTGTTTTTT. This codes for CASSLRGGNEKLFF.

This clonotype was seen a few times. V gene TRBV20-1 combines with J gene TRBJ2-3, with 10 positions matching TRBD2. The CDR3 contains 15 residues. After removal of 3 bases from V and 2 bases from J, the junction contained 5 bases not matched to a gene. Germline V gene lookup returns CDR1 DFQATT and CDR2 SNEGSKA (reference sequence). This CDR3 reads CSASSSGGITDTQYF. The CDR3 DNA sequence: TGCAGTGCTAGTTCTAGCGGGGGAATCACAGATACGCAGTATTTT.

The sample holds many counts of this clonotype. V is TRBV6-5 and J is TRBJ1-5; D remains unclear. There are 13 residues in the CDR3. Germline assignment: CDR1 MNHEY and CDR2 SVGAGI. With 1 base removed from V and 6 bases from J, the gap between germline ends came to 7 bases. This CDR3 is CASSYYPGQPQHF. In DNA form, the CDR3 reads TGTGCCAGCAGTTACTACCCGGGTCAGCCCCAGCATTTT.

This chain connects TRBV15 to TRBJ1-2, with no clear D. Germline-derived CDR1 and CDR2 are LNHNV and YYDKDF (reference sequence). Trimming removed 8 bases from V and 0 bases from J, with 16 bases in between. The CDR3 is made up of 15 amino acids. The CDR3 region has the DNA TGTGCCACCGAAGAGTCGGGTGGTCCTAACTATGGCTACACCTTC. Its translation: CATEESGGPNYGYTF.

This clonotype was counted at least ten times. The V gene is TRBV12-3 or TRBV12-4, the J gene TRBJ2-7; tentative D call: TRBD1 (6 bases). The CDR3 has 15 amino acids. The germline V and J ends were trimmed by 6 bases and 3 bases, with 18 bases remaining between them. DNA for the CDR3: TGTGCCAGCAGCCCACGCCAGGGGTCAGTCTACGAGCAGTACTTC. It codes for CASSPRQGSVYEQYF.

This clonotype was observed at least ten times. The chain combines TRBV11-2 with TRBJ1-5; the D gene is possibly TRBD1 (5 bases). Germline assignment: CDR1 SGHAT and CDR2 FQNNGV. V gave up 1 base and J gave up 2 bases, with 9 bases separating them. The CDR3 sequence is 15 residues long. CDR3 coding DNA: TGTGCCAGCAGCTTAGCAGGGAGGGGCAATCAGCCCCAGCATTTT. Its protein product is CASSLAGRGNQPQHF.

This clonotype has a handful of counts. The chain carries TRBV7-8 and TRBJ1-2; no reliable D call. The germline CDR1 and CDR2 sequences are SGHVS and FQNEAQ. CDR3 length equals 13 residues. The germline V and J ends were trimmed by 4 bases and 4 bases, with 10 bases remaining between them. The CDR3 nucleotides read TGTGCCAGCAGCTCATACAGTAGCTATGGCTACACCTTC. It yields the protein CASSSYSSYGYTF.

This clonotype is medium-sized in the sample. The rearrangement joins TRBV6-1 to TRBJ1-5; no reliable D call. This CDR3 contains 14 residues. V was shortened by 3 bases and J by 3 bases, with 9 bases between the two germline ends. Per the germline V gene, CDR1 is MNHNS and CDR2 is SASEGT. The CDR3 loop is CASSDWQNNQPQHF. The DNA of the CDR3 is TGTGCCAGCAGTGATTGGCAAAACAATCAGCCCCAGCATTTT.

The chain recombines TRBV20-1 with TRBJ1-2, with D possibly matching TRBD1 (6 bases). This CDR3 region has 13 residues. The germline V gene encodes CDR1 DFQATT and CDR2 SNEGSKA (reference sequence). Trimming removed 2 bases from V and 1 base from J, with 8 bases in between. CDR3 residues: CSARWDNNYGYTF. The CDR3, as DNA: TGCAGTGCTAGATGGGACAATAACTATGGCTACACCTTC.

The chain recombines TRBV6-6 with TRBJ2-5, with 7 bases lining up with TRBD2. The CDR3 contains 14 residues. V lost 6 bases, J lost 3 bases, and 7 bases stayed unmatched. CDR1 is MNHNY, CDR2 SVGAGI, per germline (reference sequence). The CDR3 protein is CASSSSGGEETQYF. The CDR3 nucleotides read TGTGCCAGCAGCTCTAGCGGAGGGGAAGAGACCCAGTACTTC.

This clonotype was seen ten or more times. The gene calls are TRBV7-9 and TRBJ1-1; D remains ambiguous. V was pared by 8 bases and J by 4 bases, with 5 bases between. Per the germline V gene, CDR1 is SEHNR and CDR2 is FQNEAQ (reference sequence). This CDR3 is built from 10 residues. CDR3 sequence: CASGGTEAFF. CDR3 DNA: TGTGCCAGCGGTGGCACTGAAGCTTTCTTT.

This clonotype has just a few counts. The chain employs TRBV7-8 and TRBJ2-1, with a possible D match to TRBD2 (5 bases). CDR1 is SGHVS and CDR2 is FQNEAQ in the germline V gene. This CDR3 is 15 amino acids long. Trimming removed 5 bases from V and 5 bases from J, with 16 bases in between. CDR3 nucleotides: TGTGCCAGCAGCACCCCGGACTGGGAGAACAATGAGCAGTTCTTC. It specifies CASSTPDWENNEQFF. The full variable domain, in which reference TRBV7-8 and TRBJ2-1 provide the parts outside the CDR3, is GAGVSQSPRYKVAKRGQDVALRCDPISGHVSLFWYQQALGQGPEFLTYFQNEAQLDKSGLPSDRFFAERPEGSVSTLKIQRTQQEDSAVYLCASSTPDWENNEQFFGPGTRLTVL.